Sequencing of this T cell receptor beta chain was carried out in a study of blood T cell repertoires in COVID-19. As handled by the study authors: Amplification of reference gene primers provided the estimated nucleated cell counts. TCRdb's copy holds only in-frame clones and misses some; the assay was immunoSEQ multiplex PCR. D and trimming come from the DNA, and the V and J calls and clone size come from that table. The table has around 200,000 clones, roughly 89% seen once. The CDR3 runs to 15 residues. From germline, CDR1 is MDHEN and CDR2 SYDVKM. Trimming took off 8 bases at V and 5 bases at J, with 18 bases between the two ends.

This receptor was obtained from a man in his 60s who had recovered from COVID-19. The sequencing sample was made of peripheral blood. The V and J genes are TRBV28 and TRBJ2-2, with a possible D match to TRBD2 (6 bases). DNA of the CDR3: TGTGCCAGCGCCCTCGGGAGCGTCGGAACCGGGGAGCTGTTTTTT. Translation gives CASALGSVGTGELFF. Combining the CDR3 with reference TRBV28 and TRBJ2-2 gives the whole variable domain DVKVTQSSRYLVKRTGEKVFLECVQDMDHENMFWYRQDPGLGLRLIYFSYDVKMKEKGDIPEGYSVSREKKERFSLILESASTNQTSMYLCASALGSVGTGELFFGEGSRLTVL.